The source of this T cell receptor beta chain is a study of blood T cell repertoires in COVID-19 (dated by TCRdb to 2018 to 2021). For context, the study as a whole: Collaborator samples came from the United States, Italy and Spain and covered acute and convalescent phases of COVID-19. The prospective study material was composed of cDNA or gDNA derived from T cells, B-cell-depleted T cells, or PBMCs. The dataset comprised deeply sampled blood TCRbeta repertoires from subjects exposed to, actively infected with, or recovered from COVID-19. A freely available public database, intended as a resource for researchers studying the immune response to SARS-CoV-2, is where the repertoires were released. The samples were drawn from the first 160 participants of the ongoing ImmuneRACE study and from 1,254 subjects provided by 6 global collaborators. The sample metadata nearly always contained a de-identified subject ID, COVID-19 status, age in years and sex. Where available, HLA class I and class II types were obtained from metadata supplied by the sample provider rather than from assay-based typing.

The immunoSEQ Assay, a bias-controlled multiplex PCR, was used to amplify TCRbeta CDR3 regions from genomic DNA. Turning to the authors' computational methods: Within the assay, amplification of reference gene primers was used to estimate how many nucleated cells each sample contained. To quantify the absolute abundance of each unique TCRbeta CDR3 rearrangement, sequence reads were collapsed and filtered. For each sample, productive Simpson clonality was calculated by taking the square root of Simpson's diversity index across productive rearrangements. Here the immuneACCESS table is served through TCRdb, limited to in-frame sequences with V and J called. Missing clones are a known gap in these copies; in checked studies unresolved V genes cover under half, and the rest lacks a known reason. D and trimming were read from the DNA, whereas the V and J calls and clone size are those reported in that table. The sample table contains some 80,000 clones; only one count was recorded for more than 70% of them. 22% of the sample is in the top ten clones.

The collaborating institutions used their own protocols to collect whole blood in K2EDTA tubes. For TCRbeta analysis, collaborator samples were shipped as frozen whole blood, as isolated PBMCs, or as DNA extracted from either sample type. Study-wide conclusions, independent of this receptor: Clinical and demographic metadata were provided uncurated, with the amount varying by source and participant.

About this clone itself: What antigen it recognizes has not been identified. No base-level quality is on record; no much larger clone is a single base apart.

V is shortened by 4 bases, J by 6 bases, and the region joining them spans 9 bases. CDR3 length: 12 amino acids, cysteine to phenylalanine. Only the CDR3 part of the read is kept: 36 bases, read in frame from the first base. According to the germline V gene, CDR1 reads SNHLY and CDR2 reads FYNNEI. In this chain, TRBV2 is recombined with TRBJ1-1, with the D gene uncertain. Input material: peripheral blood. The receptor was derived from a woman of 80 years or more in a cohort sampled during active or convalescent COVID-19. The nucleotide sequence reads TGTGCCAGCAGTGCCCTTCTAGCTGAAGCTTTCTTT. It encodes CASSALLAEAFF.